One and the same sample provided the 11 T cell receptor beta chains below, sequenced in a study of T cells after yellow fever vaccination. A single record per CDR3 protein comes from TCRdb applying MiXCR to the 5' RACE reads. The sample has roughly 330,000 distinct CDR3 sequences, almost 4% seen once. The material sequenced was PBMCs, taken 5 days after the yellow fever booster vaccination. The receptors were gathered from a man between 18 and 35 years old who received the YFV17D yellow fever vaccine.

This clonotype occurred many times. The gene calls are TRBV5-5 and TRBJ2-5; the D gene is possibly TRBD2 (6 bases). The V end lost 5 bases, the J end lost 1 base, and 24 bases lay between the germline ends. CDR3 length: 18 amino acids. CDR1 is SGHKS and CDR2 is YYEKEE in the germline V gene (reference sequence). CDR3 residues: CASRDFLGRLVSQETQYF. The CDR3 nucleotides are TGTGCCAGCAGAGACTTTTTGGGGCGACTAGTCTCCCAAGAGACCCAGTACTTC.

This clonotype was observed a few times. This chain connects TRBV7-9 to TRBJ2-2, with D tentatively TRBD1 or TRBD2 (5 bases each). The germline CDR1 and CDR2 sequences are SEHNR and FQNEAQ (reference sequence). The CDR3 runs 17 residues. V lost 8 bases, J lost 1 base, and 20 bases lay in between. CDR3 DNA sequence: TGTGCCAGCCGCCCGTTGCCAGGGAGAGAGAACACCGGGGAGCTGTTTTTT. Translation: CASRPLPGRENTGELFF. The whole variable domain, remainder taken from reference TRBV7-9 and TRBJ2-2, is DTGVSQNPRHKITKRGQNVTFRCDPISEHNRLYWYRQTLGQGPEFLTYFQNEAQLEKSRLLSDRFSAERPKGSFSTLEIQRTEQGDSAMYLCASRPLPGRENTGELFFGEGSRLTVL.

This clonotype was recorded a few times. The J gene is TRBJ1-3, the V gene TRBV7-9; D is unclear. The CDR3 extends over 12 amino acids. Between the trimmed V and J ends, which lost 7 bases and 7 bases, there was a span of 11 bases. Looked up from germline, CDR1 is SEHNR and CDR2 is FQNEAQ (reference sequence). As DNA, the CDR3 is TGTGCCAGCAAATTGTTTGGGAACACCATATATTTT. Encoded protein: CASKLFGNTIYF.

This clonotype has a handful of counts. The chain is built from TRBV24-1 and TRBJ1-4; TRBD1 is a possible D gene (5 bases). CDR3 size: 14 residues. Germline CDR1 reads KGHDR; CDR2 reads SFDVKD. The V end was cut by 5 bases, the J end by 8 bases, with 14 bases between. The CDR3 is CATSGAGVGEKLFF. Written as DNA, the CDR3 is TGTGCCACCAGTGGAGCGGGGGTAGGGGAAAAACTGTTTTTT.

V gene TRBV18 combines with J gene TRBJ2-7, with 7 bases aligning to TRBD1. The CDR3 loop spans 13 amino acids. With V trimmed by 5 bases and J by 6 bases, 7 bases remained unmatched. Germline CDR1 and CDR2: KGHSH and LQKENI. DNA for the CDR3: TGTGCCAGCTCAGAAGACAGGGAGCGCGAGCAGTACGTC. Translating it yields CASSEDREREQYV.

This clonotype was detected only a few times. This chain joins TRBV5-1 and TRBJ2-3, with TRBD1 as a possible D gene (5 bases). The CDR3 is 14 amino acids. Trimming removed 5 bases from V and 2 bases from J, with 12 bases in between. CDR1 and CDR2 from the germline V gene are SGHRS and YFSETQ. The chain's CDR3 is CASRFKGNTDTQYF. CDR3 DNA sequence: TGCGCCAGCAGATTTAAGGGGAACACAGATACGCAGTATTTT. The whole variable domain, remainder taken from reference TRBV5-1 and TRBJ2-3, is KAGVTQTPRYLIKTRGQQVTLSCSPISGHRSVSWYQQTPGQGLQFLFEYFSETQRNKGNFPGRFSGRQFSNSRSEMNVSTLELGDSALYLCASRFKGNTDTQYFGPGTRLTVL.

The sample holds a few counts of this clonotype. The chain couples TRBV2 to TRBJ2-5; tentatively, D is TRBD2 (5 bases). The CDR3 is 13 amino acids. Germline loops: CDR1 SNHLY, CDR2 FYNNEI. V was clipped by 4 bases and J by 5 bases, with 11 bases between them. The CDR3 loop is CASSGSSGETQYF. CDR3 DNA sequence: TGTGCCAGCAGTGGGTCCAGCGGTGAGACCCAGTACTTC.

This clonotype occurred a few times. The chain recombines TRBV7-2 with TRBJ2-3; 8 nucleotides agree with TRBD2. This CDR3 comprises 16 residues. V shed 2 bases and J 6 bases; nucleotides not matched to a gene: 10. The V gene's germline CDR1 is SGHTA and CDR2 FQGNSA. CDR3: CASSLPRSGGADTQYF. The CDR3 DNA reads TGTGCCAGCAGCTTACCCAGGTCGGGGGGGGCGGATACGCAGTATTTT.

This clonotype was found a few times. The gene calls are TRBV7-6 and TRBJ1-4; 7 bases are a match to TRBD1. J was trimmed by 5 bases and V by 9 bases; bases with no gene match: 6. CDR3 length: 13 amino acids. Germline CDR1 and CDR2: SGHVS and FNYEAQ. The CDR3 DNA follows: TGTGCCAGTGCAGGGGGAGAGAATGAAAAACTGTTTTTT. Translated, it gives CASAGGENEKLFF.

This clonotype was seen at least ten times. This chain's CDR3 is CASSLGGAGGEKLFF. In DNA form, the CDR3 reads TGTGCCAGCAGTCTGGGCGGGGCAGGTGGGGAAAAACTGTTTTTT. The chain employs TRBV25-1 and TRBJ1-4; TRBD1 might be the D (5 bases). The CDR3 loop spans 15 amino acids. Trimming removed 5 bases from V and 8 bases from J, with 18 bases in between. Germline V CDR1 and CDR2: MGHDK, SYGVNS.

Many counts were recorded for this clonotype. The chain combines TRBV27 with TRBJ2-1, with 15 bases matching TRBD2. The CDR3 runs 16 residues. Unmatched junction bases numbered 10, after V lost 7 bases and J lost 9 bases. Germline CDR1 MNHEY, CDR2 SMNVEV (reference sequence). CDR3 residues: CASNWGLAGGLGEQFF. The CDR3 nucleotides are TGTGCCAGCAACTGGGGACTAGCGGGGGGTTTGGGTGAGCAGTTCTTC.